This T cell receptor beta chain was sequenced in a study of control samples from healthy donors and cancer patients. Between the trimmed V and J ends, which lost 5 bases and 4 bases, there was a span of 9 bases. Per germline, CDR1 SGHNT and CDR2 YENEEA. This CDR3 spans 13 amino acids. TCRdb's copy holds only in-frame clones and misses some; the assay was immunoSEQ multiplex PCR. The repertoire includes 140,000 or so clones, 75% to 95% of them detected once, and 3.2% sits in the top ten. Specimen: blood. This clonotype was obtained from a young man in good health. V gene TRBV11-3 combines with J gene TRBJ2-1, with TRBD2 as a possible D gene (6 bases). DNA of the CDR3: TGTGCCAGCAGCCAGACTAGTTACAATGAGCAGTTCTTC. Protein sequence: CASSQTSYNEQFF.